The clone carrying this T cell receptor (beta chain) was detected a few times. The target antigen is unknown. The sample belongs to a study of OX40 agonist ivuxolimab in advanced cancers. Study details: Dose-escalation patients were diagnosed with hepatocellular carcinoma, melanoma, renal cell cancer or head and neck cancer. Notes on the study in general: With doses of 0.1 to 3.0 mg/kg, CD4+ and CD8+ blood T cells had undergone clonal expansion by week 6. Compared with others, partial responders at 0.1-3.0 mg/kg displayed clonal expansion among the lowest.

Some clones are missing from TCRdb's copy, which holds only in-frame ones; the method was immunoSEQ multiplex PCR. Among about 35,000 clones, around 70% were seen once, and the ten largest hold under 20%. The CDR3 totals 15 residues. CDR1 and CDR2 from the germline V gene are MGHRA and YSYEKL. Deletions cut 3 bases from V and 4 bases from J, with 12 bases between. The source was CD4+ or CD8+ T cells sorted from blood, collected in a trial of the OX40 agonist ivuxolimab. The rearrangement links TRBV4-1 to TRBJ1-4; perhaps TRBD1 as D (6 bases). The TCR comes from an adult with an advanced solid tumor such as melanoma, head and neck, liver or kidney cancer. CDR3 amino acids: CASSHLGGINEKLFF. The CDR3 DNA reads TGCGCCAGCAGCCACCTAGGGGGGATTAATGAAAAACTGTTTTTT.